This T cell receptor (beta chain) was observed in a study of shared clonotypes between healthy human individuals. Points on this clone: Its antigen is not known.

It was CD45RO-negative cells, positively selected for CCR7, that made up naive CD8 cells, with terminally differentiated effector memory CD45RA+ cells excluded. Clones were sequenced by immunoSEQ multiplex PCR, and TCRdb holds only the in-frame ones, with some missing. The table has about 680,000 clones, around 92% seen once. Study-wide results and caveats: The authors sampled blood alone, and tissue repertoires likely differ.

V was trimmed by 2 bases and J by 2 bases, leaving 21 bases between them. The CDR3 contains 18 residues. Germline V gene sequence: CDR1 MRHNA, CDR2 SNTAGT. The TCR comes from a man aged 25 to 40 in good health. The chain carries TRBV6-4 and TRBJ2-5, with TRBD2 as a possible D gene (6 bases). The specimen was naive CD8+ T cells sorted from blood. CDR3 nucleotide sequence: TGTGCCAGCAGTGACCGATACCCGACCCAGGCGGGGCAAGAGACCCAGTACTTC. The encoded protein is CASSDRYPTQAGQETQYF.